This T cell receptor (beta chain) is from a study of cytomegalovirus exposure and HLA in healthy donors. Overall study results and limits: The later analysis indicated that the majority of CMV-associated TCR beta chains appeared HLA-restricted. A later analysis appeared to link common viral pathogens to several of the most significant clusters.

The PCR had 60 Vbeta and 13 Jbeta primers. Clones were sequenced by immunoSEQ multiplex PCR, and TCRdb holds only the in-frame ones, with some missing. Counted here are about 160,000 clones, around 83% occurring once; the ten biggest clones make up more than 2%. As to this clone: Its antigen is as yet unknown.

The sample comprised PBMCs. The receptor's source is a man aged 18 to 30 in good health and CMV-seropositive.

The CDR3: CASSSLDTFYEQYF. The CDR3 DNA reads TGTGCCAGCAGCTCCCTCGACACATTCTACGAGCAGTACTTC. The rearrangement links TRBV7-6 to TRBJ2-7; D is undetermined. This CDR3 spans 14 amino acids. CDR1 and CDR2 (germline): SGHVS, FNYEAQ. V gave up 4 bases and J gave up 3 bases, with 13 bases separating them.